This T cell receptor (beta chain) came from a study of T cell changes during pregnancy in multiple sclerosis (dated by TCRdb to about 2019). Background for the entire study: In women with multiple sclerosis, the researchers looked at how the T cell repertoire shifted as pregnancy progressed.

Note on this clone: What this receptor recognizes is not known. No much larger clone exists at a distance of one base, and base qualities are not known.

CDR1 and CDR2 are drawn from the germline V gene: SQVTM, ANQGSEA. The CDR3 spans 14 residues, from the cysteine through the phenylalanine. Left in the record is the CDR3 DNA by itself, 42 bases read in frame from the first base. For this chain, trimming is 5 bases at the V end and 5 bases at the J end, and the number of junction bases without a gene match is 11. The protocol used for the library was the immunoSEQ multiplex PCR assay. TCRdb took over this immuneACCESS table, retaining in-frame rearrangements with V and J assigned. Such tables are incomplete; in checked studies, under half of the missing clones stem from an unresolved V gene, and the remainder is unexplained. Across this sample there are around 59,000 clones, with 93% seen only once. The ten top clones hold under 5% of the sample.

The source of this sequence is a female donor with multiple sclerosis, enrolled in a pregnancy study. This specimen was CD8+ T cells from peripheral blood mononuclear cells, taken in the second trimester of pregnancy. The chain is made from TRBV29-1 and TRBJ1-2, and 7 junction bases match TRBD1. The nucleotide sequence is TGCAGCGTTCCCCCAAGGGACAGTTGGTATGGCTACACCTTC. The translation is CSVPPRDSWYGYTF. Reference TRBV29-1 and TRBJ1-2 genes cover what lies past the CDR3, so the full variable domain is SAVISQKPSRDICQRGTSLTIQCQVDSQVTMMFWYRQQPGQSLTLIATANQGSEATYESGFVIDKFPISRPNLTFSTLTVSNMSPEDSSIYLCSVPPRDSWYGYTFGSGTRLTVV.